A selection of T cell receptor beta chains follows, all from one sample in a study of shared clonotypes between healthy human individuals. Clones were read by immunoSEQ multiplex PCR, and TCRdb kept only the in-frame ones, dropping some. The repertoire has roughly 1.4 million clones, less than 99% of them found once; the top ten carry about 0.35%. Sequencing was carried out using naive CD4+ T cells sorted from blood. These receptors all stem from a young man in good health. CDR3s include the opening cysteine and the closing phenylalanine or tryptophan. A D gene is named only where the DNA matches it firmly. Clone size appears in some rows only: once, few, many, or a class for an expanded clone.

clone_size: -
v_call: TRBV6-1
j_call: TRBJ2-7
d_call: -
cdr3_nt: TGTGCCAGCAGTGAATCGCACCGGACCTTCTACGAGCAGTACTTC
cdr3_aa: CASSESHRTFYEQYF

clone_size: -
v_call: TRBV7-3
j_call: TRBJ2-1
d_call: TRBD2
cdr3_nt: TGTGCCAGCAGCCACGAAAGCGGGGGGAACTACAATGAGCAGTTCTTC
cdr3_aa: CASSHESGGNYNEQFF

clone_size: -
v_call: TRBV7-9
j_call: TRBJ2-1
d_call: -
cdr3_nt: TGTGCCAGCAGCCCTATGGGGGGCCCTGAGCAGTTCTTC
cdr3_aa: CASSPMGGPEQFF

clone_size: -
v_call: TRBV28
j_call: TRBJ2-1
d_call: TRBD2
cdr3_nt: TGTGCCAGCAGTTCCCCCGGGACTAGCGGGAGGGCCGGCTCCTACAATGAGCAGTTCTTC
cdr3_aa: CASSSPGTSGRAGSYNEQFF

clone_size: -
v_call: TRBV18
j_call: TRBJ2-1
d_call: -
cdr3_nt: TGTGCCAGCTCACCAATCGCGAGTCTAGCAGAATACAATGAGCAGTTCTTC
cdr3_aa: CASSPIASLAEYNEQFF

clone_size: -
v_call: TRBV7-9
j_call: TRBJ1-5
d_call: TRBD1
cdr3_nt: TGTGCCAGCAGCTCGGACAGGGCAGGTCAGCCCCAGCATTTT
cdr3_aa: CASSSDRAGQPQHF

clone_size: -
v_call: TRBV7-7
j_call: TRBJ2-5
d_call: TRBD1
cdr3_nt: TGTGCCAGCAGCCCCCCGCCGACAGGGATCGAGACCCAGTACTTC
cdr3_aa: CASSPPPTGIETQYF

clone_size: -
v_call: TRBV5-1
j_call: TRBJ1-2
d_call: -
cdr3_nt: TGCGCCAGCAGCTTGGGTACAGATAACTATGGCTACACCTTC
cdr3_aa: CASSLGTDNYGYTF

clone_size: -
v_call: TRBV25-1
j_call: TRBJ1-4
d_call: TRBD1
cdr3_nt: TGTGCCAGCAGTCGACAGGGGGAAAAACTGTTTTTT
cdr3_aa: CASSRQGEKLFF

clone_size: -
v_call: TRBV4-3
j_call: TRBJ2-3
d_call: -
cdr3_nt: TGCGCCAGCAGGGCCCGTGTTGGGACAGATACGCAGTATTTT
cdr3_aa: CASRARVGTDTQYF

clone_size: -
v_call: TRBV19
j_call: TRBJ2-1
d_call: TRBD2
cdr3_nt: TGTGCCAGTAGTATAGAAGGCGCTAGCGGGAGGCAGAGCTCCTACAATGAGCAGTTCTTC
cdr3_aa: CASSIEGASGRQSSYNEQFF

clone_size: -
v_call: TRBV6-5
j_call: TRBJ2-3
d_call: TRBD1
cdr3_nt: TGTGCCAGCAGACCCCAGGGGGCAAGCACAGATACGCAGTATTTT
cdr3_aa: CASRPQGASTDTQYF

clone_size: once
v_call: TRBV5-1
j_call: TRBJ2-1
d_call: TRBD2
cdr3_nt: TGCGCCAGCAGCTTGGGACTAGCGGGAGATGGCAATGAGCAGTTCTTC
cdr3_aa: CASSLGLAGDGNEQFF

clone_size: -
v_call: TRBV5-6
j_call: TRBJ2-5
d_call: -
cdr3_nt: TGTGCCAGCAGTAACGCCCCGGGGCGGTCGGAGACCCAGTACTTC
cdr3_aa: CASSNAPGRSETQYF

clone_size: -
v_call: TRBV9
j_call: TRBJ2-1
d_call: -
cdr3_nt: TGTGCCAGCAGCGTAGGGACTCCCCCCCATGAGCAGTTCTTC
cdr3_aa: CASSVGTPPHEQFF

clone_size: -
v_call: TRBV28
j_call: TRBJ1-5
d_call: TRBD1
cdr3_nt: TGTGCCAGCAGTGATTGGTTGGGGACAGCTGATAATCAGCCCCAGCATTTT
cdr3_aa: CASSDWLGTADNQPQHF

clone_size: -
v_call: TRBV12-5
j_call: TRBJ2-3
d_call: -
cdr3_nt: TGTGCTAGTGGTTTGGGGGGCACAGATACGCAGTATTTT
cdr3_aa: CASGLGGTDTQYF

clone_size: -
v_call: TRBV19
j_call: TRBJ2-7
d_call: TRBD1
cdr3_nt: TGTGCCAGTAGTATAAGAGGACAGGGCCCCCTCCTGGACGAGCAGTACTTC
cdr3_aa: CASSIRGQGPLLDEQYF

clone_size: -
v_call: TRBV5-6
j_call: TRBJ1-4
d_call: -
cdr3_nt: TGTGCCAGCAGCTTGTTGAGTTCTGAAAAACTGTTTTTT
cdr3_aa: CASSLLSSEKLFF

clone_size: -
v_call: TRBV30
j_call: TRBJ1-2
d_call: -
cdr3_nt: TGTGCCTGGAGTATCCAGAGATATGGCTACACCTTC
cdr3_aa: CAWSIQRYGYTF

clone_size: -
v_call: TRBV14
j_call: TRBJ2-2
d_call: -
cdr3_nt: TGTGCCAGCAGCAAGGACACGGCGAACACCGGGGAGCTGTTTTTT
cdr3_aa: CASSKDTANTGELFF

clone_size: once
v_call: TRBV27
j_call: TRBJ1-1
d_call: -
cdr3_nt: TGTGCCAGCAGCGGCTGGACTGAAGCTTTCTTT
cdr3_aa: CASSGWTEAFF

clone_size: -
v_call: TRBV5-1
j_call: TRBJ2-1
d_call: TRBD1
cdr3_nt: TGCGCCAGCAGCTCGCGAGTGGGACAGGGACATGAGCAGTTCTTC
cdr3_aa: CASSSRVGQGHEQFF

clone_size: -
v_call: TRBV27
j_call: TRBJ1-2
d_call: -
cdr3_nt: TGTGCCAGCAGTCCTAAGCCAGGGGACTATGGCTACACCTTC
cdr3_aa: CASSPKPGDYGYTF

clone_size: -
v_call: TRBV6-1
j_call: TRBJ1-5
d_call: -
cdr3_nt: TGTGCCAGCACCGCTGCGTGGGGGAGCAATCAGCCCCAGCATTTT
cdr3_aa: CASTAAWGSNQPQHF

clone_size: -
v_call: TRBV29-1
j_call: TRBJ2-1
d_call: -
cdr3_nt: TGCAGCCACCGCCACATCAATGAGCAGTTCTTC
cdr3_aa: CSHRHINEQFF

clone_size: -
v_call: TRBV4-1
j_call: TRBJ1-5
d_call: -
cdr3_nt: TGCGCCAGCAGCCAAGACCTACAGGGATATCAGCCCCAGCATTTT
cdr3_aa: CASSQDLQGYQPQHF

clone_size: -
v_call: TRBV5-5
j_call: TRBJ2-5
d_call: TRBD2
cdr3_nt: TGTGCCAGCAGCTTGAAAACTAGCGGACTCCAAGAGACCCAGTACTTC
cdr3_aa: CASSLKTSGLQETQYF

clone_size: -
v_call: TRBV4-2
j_call: TRBJ1-1
d_call: -
cdr3_nt: TGTGCCAGCAGCCAACGCGGGCAGCTGAACACTGAAGCTTTCTTT
cdr3_aa: CASSQRGQLNTEAFF

clone_size: -
v_call: TRBV5-6
j_call: TRBJ2-7
d_call: TRBD1
cdr3_nt: TGTGCCAGCAGCTACAGGGGGACCGGGCGCGAGCAGTACTTC
cdr3_aa: CASSYRGTGREQYF

clone_size: -
v_call: TRBV2
j_call: TRBJ2-2
d_call: TRBD1
cdr3_nt: TGTGCCAGCAGTTCCGGGACAGGTTTCACCGGGGAGCTGTTTTTT
cdr3_aa: CASSSGTGFTGELFF